These 27 T cell receptor beta chains came from one sample sequenced in a study of cytomegalovirus exposure and HLA in healthy donors. The PCR made use of 60 Vbeta and 13 Jbeta primers. Profiled with immunoSEQ multiplex PCR; TCRdb holds only in-frame clones, not every one. This table holds around 87,000 clones, more than 70% found once. The source material was PBMCs. Receptor source: a middle-aged man in good health and CMV-seronegative.

The sample holds a few counts of this clone. The rearrangement links TRBV14 to TRBJ1-2; 9 bases are shared with TRBD1. The CDR3 is 14 amino acids. CDR1 is SGHDN, CDR2 FVKESK, per germline. Germline trimming cut 4 bases from V and 2 bases from J; bases unmatched to any gene: 2. The CDR3 region is CASSLGQGNYGYTF. The DNA of the CDR3 is TGTGCCAGCAGCCTAGGACAGGGGAACTATGGCTACACCTTC.

The rearrangement links TRBV6-1 to TRBJ2-7, with 9 bases lining up with TRBD1. The CDR3 contains 14 residues. The ends lost 2 bases at V and 6 bases at J; junction bases unmatched: 5. Germline CDR1 reads MNHNS; CDR2 reads SASEGT. The CDR3: CASSESGQGAEQYF. DNA of the CDR3: TGTGCCAGCAGTGAATCGGGACAGGGTGCCGAGCAGTACTTC.

V gene TRBV27 combines with J gene TRBJ2-7; a possible D gene is TRBD2 (7 bases). The CDR3 loop spans 15 amino acids. Per germline, CDR1 MNHEY and CDR2 SMNVEV (reference sequence). Trimming removed 7 bases at V and 2 bases at J, with 18 bases between. The CDR3, as DNA: TGTGCCAGCAAAAAGGGGGGGCCAGGACCCTACGAGCAGTACTTC. Amino acid sequence: CASKKGGPGPYEQYF.

This clone was detected a few times. The sample carries other DNA sequences with the same CDR3. The J gene is TRBJ2-3, the V gene TRBV6-4; weak D call: TRBD2 (7 bases). The V and J ends lost 0 bases and 4 bases respectively, with 14 bases between them. Per germline, CDR1 MRHNA and CDR2 SNTAGT. This CDR3 is built from 16 residues. CDR3 nucleotides: TGTGCCAGCAGTGACTCGAGTGGGGGGGGCGCAGATACGCAGTATTTT. It codes for CASSDSSGGGADTQYF.

The chain employs TRBV4-3 and TRBJ1-3; D is unresolved. This CDR3 has 16 amino acids. V lost 0 bases to trimming and J lost 0 bases, with 9 bases between them. Germline V gives CDR1 LGHNA, CDR2 YSLEER. The CDR3 sequence is CASSQDSSSSGNTIYF. The CDR3 DNA reads as TGCGCCAGCAGCCAAGATAGCAGCTCCTCTGGAAACACCATATATTTT.

The rearrangement uses TRBV28 and TRBJ2-2, with 10 bases fitting TRBD1. CDR3 length: 15 amino acids. The V and J ends lost 4 bases and 4 bases, in that order; junction bases with no gene match: 3. Germline CDR1 MDHEN, CDR2 SYDVKM. The DNA of the CDR3 is TGTGCCAGCAGTTCCGGGACAGGGGCCACCGGGGAGCTGTTTTTT. Protein sequence: CASSSGTGATGELFF.

The V and J genes are TRBV27 and TRBJ1-2; 10 nucleotides align to TRBD1. There are 14 residues in the CDR3. Germline CDR1 MNHEY, CDR2 SMNVEV (reference sequence). After removal of 6 bases from V and 4 bases from J, the junction contained 5 bases not matched to a gene. CDR3 DNA: TGTGCCAGCAGGGGGACAGGGGCCTCCTATGGCTACACCTTC. It yields the protein CASRGTGASYGYTF.

The J gene is TRBJ1-4, the V gene TRBV19, with D maybe TRBD1 (6 bases). The V end was cut by 1 base, the J end by 3 bases, with 15 bases between. Per the germline V gene, CDR1 is LNHDA and CDR2 is SQIVND (reference sequence). The CDR3 is made up of 17 amino acids. As DNA, the CDR3 is TGTGCCAGTAGTATAGGAGGGGCCAGGGGCTCTAATGAAAAACTGTTTTTT. Translation: CASSIGGARGSNEKLFF.

CDR3 nucleotides: TGTGCCAGCAGTCTTGGAGGAGCGGGGGCCAACGTCCTGACTTTC. This sequence encodes CASSLGGAGANVLTF. The chain recombines TRBV6-1 with TRBJ2-6, with a tentative D call TRBD2 (5 bases). The CDR3 runs 15 residues. Germline V CDR1 and CDR2: MNHNS, SASEGT. The ends were cut back, 5 bases at V and 4 bases at J, with 12 bases in the middle.

The count of this clone is one. The chain is built from TRBV19 and TRBJ2-2; tentative D call: TRBD2 (6 bases). V lost 7 bases, J lost 1 base, and 19 bases lay in between. The CDR3 has 17 residues. The germline CDR1 and CDR2 sequences are LNHDA and SQIVND (reference sequence). The CDR3 DNA reads as TGTGCCAGTAACGTCCCGTCCGGCGGGAAGAACACCGGGGAGCTGTTTTTT. Protein: CASNVPSGGKNTGELFF.

The chain couples TRBV4-3 to TRBJ2-1; 10 bases map to TRBD2. The CDR3 is 20 amino acids. Germline V lookup: CDR1 LGHNA, CDR2 YSLEER. V dropped 0 bases and J dropped 5; count of bases not matched to a gene: 16. CDR3: CASSQDPLSYSAGGHNEQFF. In nucleotides, the CDR3 is TGCGCCAGCAGCCAAGACCCACTAAGCTATTCAGCGGGGGGGCACAATGAGCAGTTCTTC.

The chain is built from TRBV9 and TRBJ2-7, with TRBD1 matching 10 bases. Trimming at V came to 0 bases and at J to 3 bases, leaving 3 bases not matched to a gene. The CDR3 loop spans 15 amino acids. Germline loops: CDR1 SGDLS, CDR2 YYNGEE. This chain's CDR3 is CASSVAGTGVYEQYF. The CDR3 DNA sequence: TGTGCCAGCAGCGTAGCCGGGACAGGGGTCTACGAGCAGTACTTC. The full variable domain, completed using reference TRBV9 and TRBJ2-7, is DSGVTQTPKHLITATGQRVTLRCSPRSGDLSVYWYQQSLDQGLQFLIQYYNGEERAKGNILERFSAQQFPDLHSELNLSSLELGDSALYFCASSVAGTGVYEQYFGPGTRLTVT.

The chain uses TRBV7-2 and TRBJ1-1, with D perhaps matching TRBD1 (5 bases). Trimming took off 5 bases at V and 3 bases at J, with 7 bases between the two ends. Per germline, CDR1 SGHTA and CDR2 FQGNSA. The CDR3 sequence is 12 residues long. The CDR3: CASSGGYTEAFF. Here the CDR3 DNA reads TGTGCCAGCAGCGGGGGGTACACTGAAGCTTTCTTT.

The V and J genes are TRBV27 and TRBJ2-7; the match to TRBD1 covers 8 bases. The CDR3 runs 15 residues. Germline-derived CDR1 and CDR2 are MNHEY and SMNVEV (reference sequence). V dropped 5 bases and J dropped 3; count of bases not matched to a gene: 9. The CDR3 sequence is CASSHPGTGLYEQYF. The CDR3 DNA is TGTGCCAGCAGTCACCCCGGGACAGGCCTCTACGAGCAGTACTTC.

The chain links TRBV4-2 to TRBJ2-7; 7 nucleotides match TRBD1. J lost 9 bases, V lost 0 bases, and 11 bases had no gene match. Germline values: CDR1 LGHNA, CDR2 YNFKEQ. The CDR3 is 15 amino acids. CDR3 sequence (DNA): TGTGCCAGCAGCCAAGACCGCCGAGCCGGGGACAGGCAGTACTTC. Translation gives CASSQDRRAGDRQYF.

J is TRBJ1-4 and V is TRBV4-3; TRBD1 matches 7 bases. Germline V CDR1 and CDR2: LGHNA, YSLEER. V shed 4 bases, J shed 1 base, and the junction held 3 bases outside the gene matches. The CDR3 is made up of 15 amino acids. The CDR3 spells CASSPDRRTNEKLFF. Here the CDR3 DNA reads TGCGCCAGCAGCCCGGACAGGCGAACTAATGAAAAACTGTTTTTT.

This clone was counted a few times. This sequence is one base from a far larger clone and is likely a read error. The chain has TRBV6-4 and TRBJ2-3; 14 bases match TRBD2. This CDR3 has 15 residues. V lost 6 bases to trimming and J lost 4 bases; unmatched junction nucleotides: 3. CDR1 MRHNA and CDR2 SNTAGT come from the germline V gene. CDR3 sequence reads: CASSRTSGGSDTQYF. In DNA, the CDR3 is TGTGCCAGCAGCCGGACTAGCGGGGGGTCAGATACGCAGTATTTT.

Notes on this clone: Other DNA sequences in this specimen translate into the identical CDR3. The chain recombines TRBV4-1 with TRBJ2-2, with 7 bases that match TRBD1. V gave up 6 bases and J gave up 6 bases; unmatched junction bases: 7. The germline V gene has CDR1 MGHRA and CDR2 YSYEKL. CDR3 length: 14 residues. DNA of the CDR3: TGCGCCAGCAGACAGGGGCAGGGAGCCGGGGAGCTGTTTTTT. Its protein product is CASRQGQGAGELFF.

This CDR3 reads CASTQNNQPQHF. The CDR3 bases are TGTGCCAGCACCCAAAACAATCAGCCCCAGCATTTT. This chain uses TRBV6-6 with TRBJ1-5; no reliable D call. The ends were cut back, 7 bases at V and 3 bases at J, with 7 bases in the middle. CDR1 and CDR2 (germline): MNHNY, SVGAGI (reference sequence). The CDR3 runs 12 residues.

The chain links TRBV5-1 to TRBJ2-7; 7 bases match TRBD1. The CDR3 extends over 13 amino acids. The junction had 3 bases not matched to a gene; V was cut back by 0 bases and J by 6 bases. CDR1 is SGHRS and CDR2 is YFSETQ in the germline V gene. The CDR3, as DNA: TGCGCCAGCAGCTTGGAAGGGGACAGCGAGCAGTACTTC. Protein sequence: CASSLEGDSEQYF.

V usage is TRBV2 and J usage is TRBJ1-2; 7 bases line up with TRBD1. Germline CDR1 is SNHLY and CDR2 is FYNNEI. V lost 3 bases, J lost 4 bases, and 8 bases stayed unmatched. This CDR3 has 15 residues. This chain's CDR3 is CASSETGRSIYGYTF. As DNA, the CDR3 is TGTGCCAGCAGTGAGACAGGGCGCTCTATCTATGGCTACACCTTC.

The V and J genes are TRBV5-4 and TRBJ2-5; possible D gene TRBD2, 5 bases. The CDR3 contains 15 residues. V was clipped by 6 bases and J by 3 bases, with 18 bases between them. Germline V lookup: CDR1 SGHNT, CDR2 YYREEE (reference sequence). The CDR3 loop is CASTSFGNLKETQYF. CDR3 bases: TGTGCCAGCACCTCATTCGGGAACCTAAAAGAGACCCAGTACTTC. Combining the CDR3 with reference TRBV5-4 and TRBJ2-5 gives the whole variable domain ETGVTQSPTHLIKTRGQQVTLRCSSQSGHNTVSWYQQALGQGPQFIFQYYREEENGRGNFPPRFSGLQFPNYSSELNVNALELDDSALYLCASTSFGNLKETQYFGPGTRLLVL.

The V call is TRBV4-3, the J call TRBJ2-7, with 7 bases fitting TRBD2. V gave up 1 base and J gave up 4 bases; unmatched junction bases: 4. The germline CDR1 and CDR2 sequences are LGHNA and YSLEER. This CDR3 spans 14 amino acids. The CDR3 DNA sequence: TGCGCCAGCAGCCAAGGGACTAGTTTTTACGAGCAGTACTTC. Its translation is CASSQGTSFYEQYF.

The rearrangement links TRBV11-2 to TRBJ2-1, with 10 nucleotides matching TRBD2. CDR1 is SGHAT and CDR2 is FQNNGV in the germline V gene. The V segment lost 5 bases and the J segment 4 bases; nucleotides outside the gene matches: 5. The CDR3 is 15 amino acids. CDR3 protein: CASSPSSGGYNEQFF. In DNA form, the CDR3 reads TGTGCCAGCAGCCCCTCTAGCGGGGGATACAATGAGCAGTTCTTC.

The rearrangement joins TRBV7-2 to TRBJ1-2; possible D gene TRBD1, 6 bases. Trimming pared 1 base from V and 5 bases from J, leaving 17 bases between. Germline CDR1 and CDR2: SGHTA and FQGNSA. The CDR3 runs to 16 residues. For the CDR3, the DNA is TGTGCCAGCAGCTTAGGCCCAGATTCGGGACATTATGGCTACACCTTC. This encodes CASSLGPDSGHYGYTF.

This sequence joins TRBV6-5 and TRBJ1-5; 7 positions match TRBD1. The V gene end was trimmed by 5 bases and the J gene end by 7 bases; junction bases not matched to a gene: 5. The CDR3 covers 13 residues. The germline CDR1 and CDR2 sequences are MNHEY and SVGAGI. The DNA of the CDR3 is TGTGCCAGCAGTCTGACAGGGCGACAGCCCCAGCATTTT. As protein: CASSLTGRQPQHF.

The chain combines TRBV4-1 with TRBJ2-1, with unresolved D. Germline V gives CDR1 MGHRA, CDR2 YSYEKL. This CDR3 region has 14 residues. The V and J ends lost 2 bases and 8 bases respectively, with 13 bases between them. CDR3 DNA: TGCGCCAGCAGCCAAAACCTTCTAGGCGATGAGCAGTTCTTC. It yields the protein CASSQNLLGDEQFF.